The clone carrying this TCR beta chain was recorded at least ten times. Arm-PCR with iRepertoire HTBI primers amplified the CDR3 regions for these TCR beta libraries. TCRdb analysed the multiplex PCR reads with MiXCR anew, one entry per CDR3 protein. This table holds around 250,000 distinct CDR3 sequences, about 18% found once. As to time point: newly diagnosed GD, antithyroid drugs for less than 3 months. There was RNA extracted from PBMCs, and the TCR library was made from it. This entry is derived from a study of regulatory T cells in long-lasting Graves disease. Germline CDR1 MNHNS, CDR2 SASEGT. Trimming pared 0 bases from V and 13 bases from J, leaving 13 bases between. There are 14 residues in the CDR3. These data were also filed under a second study, of T cells in Graves' hyperthyroidism and ophthalmopathy.

Sample: peripheral blood mononuclear cells (PBMCs), taken at new diagnosis, from a patient treated with antithyroid drugs. V and J are TRBV6-1 and TRBJ1-6, with no clear D. The clonotype originates from a woman in her 30s with Graves disease. The CDR3 sequence is CASSEASRLGPLHF. Here the CDR3 DNA reads TGTGCCAGCAGTGAAGCGTCACGTTTAGGGCCCCTCCACTTT.